This TCR beta chain is from a study of blood T cell repertoires in COVID-19. About the study: In each case, the material was cDNA or gDNA derived from T cells, B-cell-depleted T cells, or PBMCs.

Recovered status in Cohort 3 required two negative PCRs, clearance, or symptom resolution. In the authors' methods: The assay estimated nucleated cells by amplifying reference gene primers. Sequenced by immunoSEQ multiplex PCR; TCRdb stores in-frame clones only, minus some. The V and J calls and clone size come from that table; D and trimming were worked out from the DNA. The sample records hundreds of thousands of clones, over 85% being singletons. This TCR was sampled from a man between 60 and 70 years old who had recovered from COVID-19. The sample was PBMCs or T cells enriched from blood (not recorded which).

DNA for the CDR3: TGTGCCAGCAGATTTGACAGGAGCTACGAGCAGTACTTC. It translates to CASRFDRSYEQYF. V usage is TRBV6-5 and J usage is TRBJ2-7, with D possibly TRBD1 on 6 matching bases. CDR1 is MNHEY and CDR2 is SVGAGI in the germline V gene. Trimming took 6 bases from V and 3 from J, leaving 12 bases between them. This CDR3 spans 13 amino acids.